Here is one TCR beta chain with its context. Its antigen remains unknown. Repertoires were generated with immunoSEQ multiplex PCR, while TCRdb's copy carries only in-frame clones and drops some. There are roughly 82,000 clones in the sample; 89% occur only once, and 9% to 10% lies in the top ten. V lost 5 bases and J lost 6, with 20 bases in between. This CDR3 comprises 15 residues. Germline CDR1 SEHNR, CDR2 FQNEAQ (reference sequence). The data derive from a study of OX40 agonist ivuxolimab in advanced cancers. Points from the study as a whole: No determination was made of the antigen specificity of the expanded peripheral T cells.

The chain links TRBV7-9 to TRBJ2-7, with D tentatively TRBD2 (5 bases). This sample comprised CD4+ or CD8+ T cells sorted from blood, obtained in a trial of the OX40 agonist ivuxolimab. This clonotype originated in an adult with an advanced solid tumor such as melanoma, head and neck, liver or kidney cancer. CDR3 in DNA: TGTGCCAGCAGCCCCGGCTCGAGGGCAGGTCTCGAGCAGTACTTC. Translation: CASSPGSRAGLEQYF.